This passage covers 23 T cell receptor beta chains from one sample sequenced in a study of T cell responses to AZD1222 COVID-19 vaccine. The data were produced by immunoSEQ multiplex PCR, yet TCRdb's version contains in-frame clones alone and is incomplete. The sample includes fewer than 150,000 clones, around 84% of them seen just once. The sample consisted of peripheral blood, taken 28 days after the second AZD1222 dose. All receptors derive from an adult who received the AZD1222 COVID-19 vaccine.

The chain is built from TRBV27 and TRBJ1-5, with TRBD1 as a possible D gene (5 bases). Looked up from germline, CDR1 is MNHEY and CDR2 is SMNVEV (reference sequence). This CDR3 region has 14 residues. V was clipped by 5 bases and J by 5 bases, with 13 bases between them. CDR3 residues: CASSLRPGYQPQHF. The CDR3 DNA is TGTGCCAGCAGTCTTCGTCCAGGGTATCAGCCCCAGCATTTT.

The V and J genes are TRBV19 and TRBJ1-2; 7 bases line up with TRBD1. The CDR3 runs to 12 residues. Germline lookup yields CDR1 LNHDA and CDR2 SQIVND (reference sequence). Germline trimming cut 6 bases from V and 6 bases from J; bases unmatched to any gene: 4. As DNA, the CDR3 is TGTGCCAGTAGCGACAGGGTGGATGGCTACACCTTC. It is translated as CASSDRVDGYTF.

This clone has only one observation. CDR3 in amino acids: CASSPGTEGNEQFF. CDR3 coding DNA: TGCGCCAGCAGCCCGGGGACAGAGGGGAATGAGCAGTTCTTC. The chain has TRBV5-1 and TRBJ2-1; 7 nucleotides line up with TRBD1. The V segment lost 4 bases and the J segment 7 bases; nucleotides outside the gene matches: 8. CDR1 SGHRS and CDR2 YFSETQ come from the germline V gene. The CDR3 contains 14 residues.

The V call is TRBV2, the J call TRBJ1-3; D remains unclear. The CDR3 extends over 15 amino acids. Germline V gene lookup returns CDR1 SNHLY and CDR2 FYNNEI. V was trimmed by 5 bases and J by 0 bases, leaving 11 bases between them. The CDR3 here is CASSPRQASGNTIYF. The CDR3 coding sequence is TGTGCCAGCAGTCCACGGCAGGCCTCTGGAAACACCATATATTTT.

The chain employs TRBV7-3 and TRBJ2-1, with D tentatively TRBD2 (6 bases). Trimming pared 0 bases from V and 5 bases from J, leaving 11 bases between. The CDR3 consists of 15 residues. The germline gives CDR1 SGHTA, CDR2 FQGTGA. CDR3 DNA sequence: TGTGCCAGCAGCTTAACGGGACTGGAGAACAATGAGCAGTTCTTC. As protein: CASSLTGLENNEQFF.

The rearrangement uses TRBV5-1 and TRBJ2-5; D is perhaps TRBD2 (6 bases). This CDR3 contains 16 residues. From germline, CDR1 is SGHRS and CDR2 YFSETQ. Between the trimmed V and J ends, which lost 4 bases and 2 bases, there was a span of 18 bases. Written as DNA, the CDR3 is TGCGCCAGCAGCCTGCAATCCTTAGCGGCACAAGAGACCCAGTACTTC. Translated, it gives CASSLQSLAAQETQYF.

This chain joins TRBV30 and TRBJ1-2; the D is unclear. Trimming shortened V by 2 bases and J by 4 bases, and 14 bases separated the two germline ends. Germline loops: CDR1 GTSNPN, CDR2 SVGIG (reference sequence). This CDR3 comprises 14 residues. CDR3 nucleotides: TGTGCCTGGAGTCGCGCCCCAGAGGCCTATGGCTACACCTTC. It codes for CAWSRAPEAYGYTF.

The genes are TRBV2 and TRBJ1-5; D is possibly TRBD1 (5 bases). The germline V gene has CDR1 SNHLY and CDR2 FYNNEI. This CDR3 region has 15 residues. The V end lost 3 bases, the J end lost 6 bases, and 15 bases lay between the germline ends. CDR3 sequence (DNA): TGTGCCAGCAGTGAGTTACAGCAGGGAAGTCAGCCCCAGCATTTT. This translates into CASSELQQGSQPQHF. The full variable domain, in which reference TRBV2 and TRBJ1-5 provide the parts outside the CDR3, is EPEVTQTPSHQVTQMGQEVILRCVPISNHLYFYWYRQILGQKVEFLVSFYNNEISEKSEIFDDQFSVERPDGSNFTLKIRSTKLEDSAMYFCASSELQQGSQPQHFGDGTRLSIL.

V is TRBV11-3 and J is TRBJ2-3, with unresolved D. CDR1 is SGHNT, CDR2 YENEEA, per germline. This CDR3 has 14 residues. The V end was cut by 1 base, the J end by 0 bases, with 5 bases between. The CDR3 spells CASSLGASTDTQYF. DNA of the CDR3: TGTGCCAGCAGCTTAGGTGCGAGCACAGATACGCAGTATTTT.

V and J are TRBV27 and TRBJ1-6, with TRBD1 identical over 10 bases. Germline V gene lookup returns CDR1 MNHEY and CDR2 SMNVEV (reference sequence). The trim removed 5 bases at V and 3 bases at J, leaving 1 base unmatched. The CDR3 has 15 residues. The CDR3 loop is CASSDRGRYNSPLHF. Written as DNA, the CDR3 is TGTGCCAGCAGTGACAGGGGGCGCTATAATTCACCCCTCCACTTT.

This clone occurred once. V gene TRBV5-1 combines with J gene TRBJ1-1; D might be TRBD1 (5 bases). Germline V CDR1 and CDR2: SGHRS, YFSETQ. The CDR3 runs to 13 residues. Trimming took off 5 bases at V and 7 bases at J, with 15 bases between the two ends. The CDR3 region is CASRPRDAGEAFF. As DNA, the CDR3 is TGCGCCAGCAGACCCCGGGACGCCGGTGAAGCTTTCTTT.

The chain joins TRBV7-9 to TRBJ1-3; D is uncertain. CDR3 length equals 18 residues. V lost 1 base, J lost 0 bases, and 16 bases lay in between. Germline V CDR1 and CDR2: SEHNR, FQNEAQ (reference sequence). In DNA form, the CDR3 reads TGTGCCAGCAGCTTAGTGGTGCGTTTGTCTGCCTCTGGAAACACCATATATTTT. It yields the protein CASSLVVRLSASGNTIYF. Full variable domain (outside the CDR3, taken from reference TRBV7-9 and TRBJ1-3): DTGVSQNPRHKITKRGQNVTFRCDPISEHNRLYWYRQTLGQGPEFLTYFQNEAQLEKSRLLSDRFSAERPKGSFSTLEIQRTEQGDSAMYLCASSLVVRLSASGNTIYFGEGSWLTVV.

The CDR3 here is CSASDGAQETQYF. For the CDR3, the DNA is TGCAGTGCTAGTGATGGGGCTCAAGAGACCCAGTACTTC. The V and J genes are TRBV20-1 and TRBJ2-5; D possibly corresponds to TRBD1 (5 bases). This CDR3 region has 13 residues. The V end lost 3 bases, the J end lost 2 bases, and 10 bases lay between the germline ends. Per germline, CDR1 DFQATT and CDR2 SNEGSKA (reference sequence).

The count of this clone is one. The CDR3 bases are TGCGCCAGCAGCATCGGACAGGGGCGGGAGACCCAGTACTTC. Encoded protein: CASSIGQGRETQYF. This sequence joins TRBV5-1 and TRBJ2-5; TRBD1 matches 9 bases. CDR3 size: 14 residues. Trimming at V came to 4 bases and at J to 5 bases, leaving 6 bases not matched to a gene. Germline assignment: CDR1 SGHRS and CDR2 YFSETQ.

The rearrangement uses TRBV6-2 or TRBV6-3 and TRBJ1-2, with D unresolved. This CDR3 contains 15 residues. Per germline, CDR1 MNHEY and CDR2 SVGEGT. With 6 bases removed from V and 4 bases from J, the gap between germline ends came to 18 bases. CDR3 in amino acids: CASSPRRSSFYGYTF. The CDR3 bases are TGTGCCAGCAGCCCCAGGCGCAGCTCCTTCTATGGCTACACCTTC.

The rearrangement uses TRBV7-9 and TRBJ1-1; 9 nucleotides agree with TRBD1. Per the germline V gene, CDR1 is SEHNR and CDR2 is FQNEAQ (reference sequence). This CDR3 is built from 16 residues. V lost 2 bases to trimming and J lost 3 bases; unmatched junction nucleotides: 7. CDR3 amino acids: CASSLRTGVKDTEAFF. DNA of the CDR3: TGTGCCAGCAGCTTAAGGACAGGGGTCAAGGACACTGAAGCTTTCTTT.

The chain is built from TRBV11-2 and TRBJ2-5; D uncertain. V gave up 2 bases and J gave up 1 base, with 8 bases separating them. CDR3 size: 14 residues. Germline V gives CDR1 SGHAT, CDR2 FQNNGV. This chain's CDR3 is CASSLLGSQETQYF. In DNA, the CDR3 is TGTGCCAGCAGCTTACTGGGCTCCCAAGAGACCCAGTACTTC.

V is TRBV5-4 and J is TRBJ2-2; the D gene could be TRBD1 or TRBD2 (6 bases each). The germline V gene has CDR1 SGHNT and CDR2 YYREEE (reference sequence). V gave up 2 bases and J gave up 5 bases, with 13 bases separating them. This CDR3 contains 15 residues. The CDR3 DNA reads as TGTGCCAGCAGCTTCTGGCAGGGGAGGACCGGGGAGCTGTTTTTT. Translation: CASSFWQGRTGELFF.

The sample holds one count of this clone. CDR3 DNA: TGCGCCAGCAGCGCGGGAGGGGCAGATACGCAGTATTTT. Residues: CASSAGGADTQYF. The V and J genes are TRBV5-1 and TRBJ2-3; 9 nucleotides match TRBD2. CDR1 SGHRS and CDR2 YFSETQ come from the germline V gene. V shed 4 bases, J shed 4 bases, and the junction held 1 base outside the gene matches. CDR3 length: 13 residues.

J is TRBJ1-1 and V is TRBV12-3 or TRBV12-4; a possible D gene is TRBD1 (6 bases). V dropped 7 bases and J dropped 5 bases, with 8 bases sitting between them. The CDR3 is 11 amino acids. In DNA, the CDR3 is TGTGCCAGCATTCAGGGGACTGAAGCTTTCTTT. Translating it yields CASIQGTEAFF.

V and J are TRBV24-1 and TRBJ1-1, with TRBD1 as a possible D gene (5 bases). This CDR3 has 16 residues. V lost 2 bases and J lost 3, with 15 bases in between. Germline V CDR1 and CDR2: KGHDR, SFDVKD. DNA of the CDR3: TGTGCCACCAGTGATTCAAAGCGGGACTCTGACACTGAAGCTTTCTTT. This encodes CATSDSKRDSDTEAFF.

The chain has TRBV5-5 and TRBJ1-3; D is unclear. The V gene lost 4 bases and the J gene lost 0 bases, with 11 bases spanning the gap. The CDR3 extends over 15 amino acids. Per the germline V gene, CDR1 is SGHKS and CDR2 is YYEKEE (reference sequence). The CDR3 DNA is TGTGCCAGCAGCGCGACAAGCGACTCTGGAAACACCATATATTTT. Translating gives CASSATSDSGNTIYF.

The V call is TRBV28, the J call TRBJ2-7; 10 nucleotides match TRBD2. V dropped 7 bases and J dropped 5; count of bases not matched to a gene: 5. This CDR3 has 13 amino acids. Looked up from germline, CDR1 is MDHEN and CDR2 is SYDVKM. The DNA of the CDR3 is TGTGCCAGCACTAGCGGGAGTCAGAACGAGCAGTACTTC. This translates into CASTSGSQNEQYF.